These T cell receptor beta chains were read from a single sample in a study of cytomegalovirus exposure and HLA in healthy donors. Here immunoSEQ multiplex PCR was the method, and the copy in TCRdb shows in-frame clones only, minus some. The sample includes about 150,000 clones, about four fifths seen only once; the top ten take 1%. The sequencing sample was made of PBMCs. Source of these receptors: a woman between 50 and 59 years old in good health and CMV-seropositive. The CDR3 runs from the conserved cysteine through the conserved F or W. Each record gives: D gene, clone size, J gene, V gene, CDR3 protein, CDR3 DNA. A D gene is named only where the DNA matches it firmly. Rows give clone size only sometimes, using once, few, many, or a class for an expanded clone.

d_gene: TRBD1
abundance: NA
j_gene: TRBJ1-6
v_gene: TRBV9
CDR3aa: CASSPYPGQAVSPLHF
CDR3nt: TGTGCCAGCAGCCCATATCCGGGACAGGCGGTTTCACCCCTCCACTTT

d_gene: TRBD1
abundance: NA
j_gene: TRBJ2-4
v_gene: TRBV14
CDR3aa: CASSHGQGTIVAKNIQYF
CDR3nt: TGTGCCAGCAGCCATGGACAGGGGACCATAGTAGCCAAAAACATTCAGTACTTC

d_gene: TRBD1
abundance: NA
j_gene: TRBJ2-1
v_gene: TRBV5-4
CDR3aa: CASSEGTAPPNEQFF
CDR3nt: TGTGCCAGCAGCGAGGGGACAGCTCCCCCAAATGAGCAGTTCTTC

d_gene: TRBD2
abundance: NA
j_gene: TRBJ2-5
v_gene: TRBV10-3
CDR3aa: CAISRYKGLGRETQYF
CDR3nt: TGTGCCATCAGTCGATACAAGGGACTAGGCAGGGAGACCCAGTACTTC

d_gene: TRBD2
abundance: NA
j_gene: TRBJ2-7
v_gene: TRBV30
CDR3aa: CAWSVPQGGSSYEQYF
CDR3nt: TGTGCCTGGAGTGTACCGCAGGGCGGGAGCTCCTACGAGCAGTACTTC

d_gene: NA
abundance: NA
j_gene: TRBJ2-1
v_gene: TRBV4-3
CDR3aa: CASSQDQRVSYNEQFF
CDR3nt: TGCGCCAGCAGCCAAGACCAGCGGGTCTCCTACAATGAGCAGTTCTTC

d_gene: TRBD1
abundance: NA
j_gene: TRBJ1-6
v_gene: TRBV4-3
CDR3aa: CASSQGRQGSSPLHF
CDR3nt: TGCGCCAGCAGCCAAGGCCGACAGGGAAGTTCACCCCTCCACTTT

d_gene: NA
abundance: few
j_gene: TRBJ1-6
v_gene: TRBV9
CDR3aa: CASSFRDTLYNSPLHF
CDR3nt: TGTGCCAGCAGTTTCCGGGACACCCTCTATAATTCACCCCTCCACTTT

d_gene: NA
abundance: few
j_gene: TRBJ2-1
v_gene: TRBV15
CDR3aa: CATSSPLLDSYNEQFF
CDR3nt: TGTGCCACCAGCAGCCCATTGCTAGACTCCTACAATGAGCAGTTCTTC

d_gene: TRBD2
abundance: NA
j_gene: TRBJ2-5
v_gene: TRBV9
CDR3aa: CASSVGAGAGVTKTQYF
CDR3nt: TGTGCCAGCAGCGTAGGAGCGGGAGCGGGAGTGACGAAGACCCAGTACTTC

d_gene: NA
abundance: NA
j_gene: TRBJ1-1
v_gene: TRBV11-2
CDR3aa: CASTRSRVRSEAFF
CDR3nt: TGTGCCAGCACCAGATCCAGGGTACGGTCTGAAGCTTTCTTT

d_gene: NA
abundance: NA
j_gene: TRBJ1-3
v_gene: TRBV6-5
CDR3aa: CASSRDGGSGNTIYF
CDR3nt: TGTGCCAGCAGTCGTGACGGAGGCTCTGGAAACACCATATATTTT

d_gene: NA
abundance: NA
j_gene: TRBJ2-1
v_gene: TRBV25-1
CDR3aa: CASSTRASAYNEQFF
CDR3nt: TGTGCCAGCAGTACCAGGGCTAGCGCGTACAATGAGCAGTTCTTC

d_gene: TRBD1
abundance: NA
j_gene: TRBJ2-7
v_gene: TRBV7-9
CDR3aa: CASSPPDRSSYEQYF
CDR3nt: TGTGCCAGCAGCCCCCCGGACAGGAGCTCCTACGAGCAGTACTTC

d_gene: TRBD1
abundance: NA
j_gene: TRBJ1-6
v_gene: TRBV9
CDR3aa: CASSITGQGDSPLHF
CDR3nt: TGTGCCAGCAGCATTACGGGACAGGGAGATTCACCCCTCCACTTT

d_gene: NA
abundance: NA
j_gene: TRBJ1-2
v_gene: TRBV28
CDR3aa: CASSWRAGDGYTF
CDR3nt: TGTGCCAGCAGTTGGCGGGCAGGGGATGGCTACACCTTC

d_gene: NA
abundance: NA
j_gene: TRBJ1-5
v_gene: TRBV11-2
CDR3aa: CASSFGAEGSSNQPQHF
CDR3nt: TGTGCCAGCAGCTTTGGGGCAGAAGGTTCGAGCAATCAGCCCCAGCATTTT

d_gene: NA
abundance: NA
j_gene: TRBJ2-2
v_gene: TRBV18
CDR3aa: CASSPPSIRPRGGELFF
CDR3nt: TGTGCCAGCTCACCCCCTTCAATTCGGCCGCGCGGCGGGGAGCTGTTTTTT

d_gene: TRBD1
abundance: NA
j_gene: TRBJ2-7
v_gene: TRBV2
CDR3aa: CASSAGTGPEQYF
CDR3nt: TGTGCCAGCAGTGCCGGGACAGGGCCCGAGCAGTACTTC

d_gene: TRBD1
abundance: NA
j_gene: TRBJ1-2
v_gene: TRBV28
CDR3aa: CASTLQGTNYGYTF
CDR3nt: TGTGCCAGCACCTTACAGGGGACTAACTATGGCTACACCTTC

d_gene: NA
abundance: NA
j_gene: TRBJ2-2
v_gene: TRBV7-6
CDR3aa: CASSLGGLETGELFF
CDR3nt: TGTGCCAGCAGCTTGGGGGGGCTAGAAACCGGGGAGCTGTTTTTT

d_gene: TRBD1
abundance: NA
j_gene: TRBJ1-1
v_gene: TRBV19
CDR3aa: CASKSGTGETEAFF
CDR3nt: TGTGCCAGCAAATCCGGGACAGGGGAGACTGAAGCTTTCTTT

d_gene: TRBD2
abundance: few
j_gene: TRBJ2-3
v_gene: TRBV27
CDR3aa: CASRRDGLAGPEITDTQYF
CDR3nt: TGTGCCAGCAGGAGAGACGGACTAGCGGGCCCAGAGATCACAGATACGCAGTATTTT

d_gene: TRBD2
abundance: few
j_gene: TRBJ2-5
v_gene: TRBV5-6
CDR3aa: CASSLLAGGRETQYF
CDR3nt: TGTGCCAGCAGCCTATTAGCGGGGGGGCGAGAGACCCAGTACTTC

d_gene: NA
abundance: NA
j_gene: TRBJ1-1
v_gene: TRBV19
CDR3aa: CASKVGPANTEAFF
CDR3nt: TGTGCCAGTAAAGTTGGGCCGGCGAACACTGAAGCTTTCTTT

d_gene: NA
abundance: NA
j_gene: TRBJ2-1
v_gene: TRBV7-9
CDR3aa: CASSSDRNNEQFF
CDR3nt: TGTGCCAGCAGCTCGGACAGAAACAATGAGCAGTTCTTC

d_gene: NA
abundance: once
j_gene: TRBJ1-1
v_gene: TRBV6-6
CDR3aa: CASNLGRAAHTEAFF
CDR3nt: TGTGCCAGCAATCTAGGCCGTGCAGCTCACACTGAAGCTTTCTTT

d_gene: NA
abundance: once
j_gene: TRBJ1-1
v_gene: TRBV30
CDR3aa: CAWSPGINTEAFF
CDR3nt: TGTGCCTGGAGTCCCGGGATAAACACTGAAGCTTTCTTT

d_gene: TRBD2
abundance: few
j_gene: TRBJ2-2
v_gene: TRBV7-2
CDR3aa: CASSYLAGGGELFF
CDR3nt: TGTGCCAGCAGCTACCTAGCGGGAGGCGGGGAGCTGTTTTTT

d_gene: NA
abundance: NA
j_gene: TRBJ1-1
v_gene: TRBV6-1
CDR3aa: CASSEAATGTRTFF
CDR3nt: TGTGCCAGCAGTGAAGCGGCTACCGGGACAAGGACTTTCTTT

d_gene: NA
abundance: once
j_gene: TRBJ1-5
v_gene: TRBV6-1
CDR3aa: CASIRQLNSNQPQHF
CDR3nt: TGTGCCAGCATAAGACAACTCAATAGCAATCAGCCCCAGCATTTT

d_gene: TRBD2
abundance: NA
j_gene: TRBJ2-3
v_gene: TRBV7-2
CDR3aa: CASSLVALAGPTSTDTQYF
CDR3nt: TGTGCCAGCAGCTTAGTAGCCCTAGCGGGGCCCACGAGTACAGATACGCAGTATTTT

d_gene: TRBD1
abundance: NA
j_gene: TRBJ1-1
v_gene: TRBV19
CDR3aa: CASQIGRDRGWNTEAFF
CDR3nt: TGTGCCAGCCAGATTGGGCGGGACAGGGGTTGGAACACTGAAGCTTTCTTT

d_gene: TRBD1
abundance: few
j_gene: TRBJ1-2
v_gene: TRBV4-3
CDR3aa: CASSQEVVVRGRGRIDGYTF
CDR3nt: TGCGCCAGCAGCCAAGAAGTGGTTGTCAGGGGGCGCGGTAGGATCGATGGCTACACCTTC

d_gene: TRBD2
abundance: NA
j_gene: TRBJ2-5
v_gene: TRBV5-4
CDR3aa: CASSSPVGSGRGQETQYF
CDR3nt: TGTGCCAGCAGCTCACCCGTGGGAAGCGGGAGAGGGCAAGAGACCCAGTACTTC

d_gene: NA
abundance: NA
j_gene: TRBJ1-1
v_gene: TRBV29-1
CDR3aa: CSVDRVFVTEAFF
CDR3nt: TGCAGCGTTGACAGGGTGTTCGTCACTGAAGCTTTCTTT

d_gene: TRBD1
abundance: NA
j_gene: TRBJ1-2
v_gene: TRBV6-5
CDR3aa: CASSTDRGGGYTF
CDR3nt: TGTGCCAGCAGTACTGACAGGGGAGGTGGCTACACCTTC

d_gene: TRBD1
abundance: NA
j_gene: TRBJ2-1
v_gene: TRBV7-2
CDR3aa: CASSLHGQGQFF
CDR3nt: TGTGCCAGCAGCTTACACGGACAGGGGCAGTTCTTC

d_gene: NA
abundance: NA
j_gene: TRBJ1-1
v_gene: TRBV19
CDR3aa: CASSRDKNTEAFF
CDR3nt: TGTGCCAGTAGTCGGGACAAGAACACTGAAGCTTTCTTT

d_gene: TRBD2
abundance: NA
j_gene: TRBJ2-1
v_gene: TRBV9
CDR3aa: CASSVGGAGGNNEQFF
CDR3nt: TGTGCCAGCAGCGTAGGAGGAGCGGGAGGGAACAATGAGCAGTTCTTC

d_gene: NA
abundance: few
j_gene: TRBJ1-2
v_gene: TRBV28
CDR3aa: CASDWGQGNGYTF
CDR3nt: TGTGCCAGCGATTGGGGGCAGGGGAATGGCTACACCTTC

d_gene: NA
abundance: NA
j_gene: TRBJ1-1
v_gene: TRBV10-3
CDR3aa: CAIETTSTEAFF
CDR3nt: TGTGCCATCGAGACAACGAGCACTGAAGCTTTCTTT

d_gene: TRBD2
abundance: NA
j_gene: TRBJ2-2
v_gene: TRBV7-8
CDR3aa: CASSLLAGGVGTGELFF
CDR3nt: TGTGCCAGCAGCTTACTAGCGGGAGGCGTCGGCACCGGGGAGCTGTTTTTT

d_gene: TRBD2
abundance: NA
j_gene: TRBJ2-3
v_gene: TRBV9
CDR3aa: CASSVESSGGARTDTQYF
CDR3nt: TGTGCCAGCAGCGTAGAATCTAGCGGGGGGGCACGCACAGATACGCAGTATTTT

d_gene: TRBD1
abundance: once
j_gene: TRBJ2-2
v_gene: TRBV11-2
CDR3aa: CASISSRGITGELFF
CDR3nt: TGTGCCAGCATATCTTCCAGGGGGATCACCGGGGAGCTGTTTTTT

d_gene: TRBD1
abundance: NA
j_gene: TRBJ2-5
v_gene: TRBV10-3
CDR3aa: CAISARGQGAETQYF
CDR3nt: TGTGCCATCAGCGCCCGAGGACAGGGGGCTGAGACCCAGTACTTC

d_gene: NA
abundance: once
j_gene: TRBJ2-2
v_gene: TRBV2
CDR3aa: CASRRQTNTGELFF
CDR3nt: TGTGCCAGCAGGAGACAGACGAACACCGGGGAGCTGTTTTTT

d_gene: TRBD1
abundance: NA
j_gene: TRBJ2-2
v_gene: TRBV5-1
CDR3aa: CASSLRGGQGSTGELFF
CDR3nt: TGCGCCAGCAGCTTACGGGGGGGACAGGGGAGCACCGGGGAGCTGTTTTTT

d_gene: TRBD1
abundance: NA
j_gene: TRBJ2-2
v_gene: TRBV19
CDR3aa: CASSSLWTGGSREVSSGELFF
CDR3nt: TGTGCCAGTAGTTCACTATGGACAGGGGGCTCAAGGGAGGTTAGTTCCGGGGAGCTGTTTTTT

d_gene: TRBD1
abundance: NA
j_gene: TRBJ2-7
v_gene: TRBV11-2
CDR3aa: CASRRRTGNEQYF
CDR3nt: TGTGCTTCGCGCCGACGGACAGGGAACGAGCAGTACTTC

d_gene: TRBD2
abundance: NA
j_gene: TRBJ2-3
v_gene: TRBV4-2
CDR3aa: CASSRPSGSTDTQYF
CDR3nt: TGTGCCAGCAGCCGACCTAGCGGTAGCACAGATACGCAGTATTTT

d_gene: NA
abundance: once
j_gene: TRBJ1-6
v_gene: TRBV27
CDR3aa: CASKPGSSNSPLHF
CDR3nt: TGTGCCAGCAAACCGGGATCCAGTAATTCACCCCTCCACTTT

d_gene: TRBD2
abundance: few
j_gene: TRBJ2-1
v_gene: TRBV29-1
CDR3aa: CSVRRGGNLNEQFF
CDR3nt: TGCAGTGTCAGGCGGGGGGGCAACCTCAATGAGCAGTTCTTC